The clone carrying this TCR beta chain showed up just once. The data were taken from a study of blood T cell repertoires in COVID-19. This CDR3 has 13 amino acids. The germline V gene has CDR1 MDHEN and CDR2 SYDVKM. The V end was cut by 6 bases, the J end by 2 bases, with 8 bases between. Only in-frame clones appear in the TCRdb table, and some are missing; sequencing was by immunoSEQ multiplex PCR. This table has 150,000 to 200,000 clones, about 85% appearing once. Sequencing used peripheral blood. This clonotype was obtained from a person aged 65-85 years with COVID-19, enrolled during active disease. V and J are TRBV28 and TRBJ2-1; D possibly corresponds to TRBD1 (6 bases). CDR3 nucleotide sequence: TGTGCCAGCAGGACAGGAACCTACAATGAGCAGTTCTTC. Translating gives CASRTGTYNEQFF.